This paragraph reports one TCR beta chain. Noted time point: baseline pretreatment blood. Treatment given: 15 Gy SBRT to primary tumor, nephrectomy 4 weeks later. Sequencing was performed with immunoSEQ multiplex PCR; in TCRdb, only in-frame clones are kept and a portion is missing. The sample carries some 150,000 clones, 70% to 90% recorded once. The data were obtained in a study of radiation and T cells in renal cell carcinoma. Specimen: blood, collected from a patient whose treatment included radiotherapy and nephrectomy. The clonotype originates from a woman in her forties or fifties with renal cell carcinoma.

Here the CDR3 DNA reads TGTGCCAGCAGTGAATGGCAGGGACGCTATGGCTACACCTTC. Translating it yields CASSEWQGRYGYTF. The J gene is TRBJ1-2, the V gene TRBV2, with D tentatively TRBD1 (5 bases). The germline CDR1 and CDR2 sequences are SNHLY and FYNNEI. Trimming cost V 2 bases and J 4 bases, with 11 bases left between them. The length of the CDR3 is 14 residues.